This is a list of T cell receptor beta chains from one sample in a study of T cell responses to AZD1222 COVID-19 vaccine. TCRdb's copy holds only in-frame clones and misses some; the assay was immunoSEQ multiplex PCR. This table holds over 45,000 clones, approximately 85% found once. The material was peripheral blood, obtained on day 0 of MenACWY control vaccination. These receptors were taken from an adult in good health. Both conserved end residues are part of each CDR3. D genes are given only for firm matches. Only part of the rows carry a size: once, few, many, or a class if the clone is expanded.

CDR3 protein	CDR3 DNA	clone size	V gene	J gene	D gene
CASSTAGTGVKKLFF	TGTGCCAGCAGCACTGCGGGGACAGGGGTCAAGAAACTGTTTTTT	-	TRBV6-5	TRBJ1-4	TRBD1
CASSLQVTGELFF	TGTGCCAGCAGCCTTCAAGTCACCGGGGAGCTGTTTTTT	-	TRBV14	TRBJ2-2	-
CASRPPYEQYF	TGTGCCAGCAGGCCCCCCTACGAGCAGTACTTC	-	TRBV27	TRBJ2-7	-
CASSYESLGGYEQYF	TGTGCCAGCAGTTACGAGAGTTTGGGGGGGTACGAGCAGTACTTC	-	TRBV6-5	TRBJ2-7	TRBD2
CASSFRAGNTGELFF	TGTGCCAGCAGCTTTCGGGCCGGAAACACCGGGGAGCTGTTTTTT	-	TRBV5-4	TRBJ2-2	-
CASRVDRGDGYTF	TGTGCCAGCAGGGTGGACAGGGGGGATGGCTACACCTTC	few	TRBV2	TRBJ1-2	TRBD1
CASSESRGTSGSVEQFF	TGTGCCAGCAGTGAATCCCGTGGGACTAGCGGGAGCGTTGAGCAGTTCTTC	-	TRBV25-1	TRBJ2-1	TRBD2
CASSQEASSGANVLTF	TGTGCCAGCAGCCAAGAGGCCTCCTCTGGGGCCAACGTCCTGACTTTC	-	TRBV4-2	TRBJ2-6	-
CASSVRGGEQYF	TGTGCCAGTAGTGTCCGAGGGGGCGAGCAGTACTTC	once	TRBV19	TRBJ2-7	-
CASSHTTTGGGEQYF	TGTGCCAGCAGTCATACTACGACAGGGGGAGGCGAGCAGTACTTC	-	TRBV6-2/TRBV6-3	TRBJ2-7	TRBD1
CASSQPDGNTIYF	TGTGCCAGCAGCCAACCCGACGGAAACACCATATATTTT	medium-sized	TRBV3-1/TRBV3-2	TRBJ1-3	-
CASSVGPAGNEQFF	TGTGCCAGCAGCGTAGGACCAGCGGGCAATGAGCAGTTCTTC	-	TRBV9	TRBJ2-1	-
CSAGDRINYGYTF	TGCAGCGCCGGGGACCGGATTAACTATGGCTACACCTTC	-	TRBV29-1	TRBJ1-2	-
CASSPDRRTEAFF	TGTGCCAGCAGTCCGGACAGGCGGACTGAAGCTTTCTTT	-	TRBV6-5	TRBJ1-1	TRBD1
CASSEPPSGNLYNEQFF	TGTGCCAGCAGTGAACCACCATCTGGGAACCTCTACAATGAGCAGTTCTTC	-	TRBV2	TRBJ2-1	-
CATSDLDRGHGYTF	TGTGCCACCAGTGATTTGGACAGGGGGCATGGCTACACCTTC	-	TRBV24-1	TRBJ1-2	TRBD1
CASSWGTADTQYF	TGTGCCAGCAGCTGGGGGACTGCAGATACGCAGTATTTT	-	TRBV11-1	TRBJ2-3	-
CASAGRKTGPTEAFF	TGTGCCAGCGCAGGGAGGAAGACAGGGCCTACTGAAGCTTTCTTT	-	TRBV18	TRBJ1-1	TRBD1
CASSTHRHRTSGSYEQYF	TGTGCCAGCAGTACGCACCGTCACCGGACTAGCGGTTCCTACGAGCAGTACTTC	-	TRBV6-2/TRBV6-3	TRBJ2-7	TRBD2
CASSPQADLNTEAFF	TGTGCCAGCTCACCACAGGCGGACCTGAACACTGAAGCTTTCTTT	few	TRBV18	TRBJ1-1	-
CASSLLGGTDTQYF	TGTGCCAGCAGCTTATTAGGGGGCACAGATACGCAGTATTTT	-	TRBV11-3	TRBJ2-3	-
CASSQRPTTGEQYF	TGTGCCAGCAGCCAAAGACCTACCACTGGGGAGCAGTACTTC	-	TRBV7-2	TRBJ2-7	-
CASSPKYGEDGEKLFF	TGTGCCAGCTCACCGAAGTACGGGGAAGACGGTGAAAAACTGTTTTTT	-	TRBV18	TRBJ1-4	-
CASTLFRESPPEQFF	TGTGCCAGCACTCTATTCCGGGAGTCTCCCCCTGAGCAGTTCTTC	-	TRBV28	TRBJ2-1	-
CASWNPGRALQETQYF	TGTGCCAGCTGGAATCCCGGGAGGGCCCTCCAAGAGACCCAGTACTTC	-	TRBV27	TRBJ2-5	TRBD2
CASTKVGGTNTEAFF	TGTGCCAGCACCAAAGTGGGGGGCACGAACACTGAAGCTTTCTTT	few	TRBV6-5	TRBJ1-1	-
CASSESGSLVQFF	TGTGCCAGCAGTGAAAGCGGGAGCTTAGTGCAGTTCTTC	-	TRBV2	TRBJ2-1	TRBD2